This is a list of T cell receptor beta chains from one sample in a study of blood T cell repertoires in COVID-19. Sequencing used immunoSEQ multiplex PCR; TCRdb keeps in-frame clones, though not all of them. Counted here are around 170,000 clones, 80% occurring once; the ten biggest clones make up approximately 15%. The sequenced material came from PBMCs or T cells enriched from blood (not recorded which). The receptors derive from a man aged 55 to 70 who had been exposed to COVID-19. The CDR3 runs from the conserved cysteine through the conserved F or W. A D gene is named only where the DNA matches it firmly.

v_call: TRBV7-2
j_call: TRBJ2-5
d_call: TRBD1
cdr3_aa: CASSVDRGETQYF
cdr3_nt: TGTGCCAGCAGCGTAGACAGGGGAGAGACCCAGTACTTC

v_call: TRBV13
j_call: TRBJ2-1
d_call: .
cdr3_aa: CASSLLGAPYNEQFF
cdr3_nt: TGTGCCAGCAGCTTATTAGGGGCTCCCTACAATGAGCAGTTCTTC

v_call: TRBV5-6
j_call: TRBJ1-6
d_call: .
cdr3_aa: CASSLRGLSYNSPLHF
cdr3_nt: TGTGCCAGCAGCTTGCGGGGTTTGTCCTATAATTCACCCCTCCACTTT

v_call: TRBV5-1
j_call: TRBJ2-5
d_call: TRBD2
cdr3_aa: CASAGTSGSETQYF
cdr3_nt: TGCGCCAGCGCCGGGACTAGCGGTTCGGAGACCCAGTACTTC

v_call: TRBV7-9
j_call: TRBJ2-2
d_call: .
cdr3_aa: CASSLDLRSGELFF
cdr3_nt: TGTGCCAGCAGCTTAGATCTGCGTTCGGGGGAGCTGTTTTTT

v_call: TRBV6-5
j_call: TRBJ1-1
d_call: TRBD1
cdr3_aa: CASRTGQKGTTEAFF
cdr3_nt: TGTGCCAGCAGAACGGGACAGAAGGGAACCACTGAAGCTTTCTTT

v_call: TRBV15
j_call: TRBJ2-1
d_call: TRBD1
cdr3_aa: CATSSLTGGAYNEQFF
cdr3_nt: TGTGCCACCAGCAGTTTGACAGGGGGCGCATACAATGAGCAGTTCTTC

v_call: TRBV6-1
j_call: TRBJ1-2
d_call: TRBD1
cdr3_aa: CASSEVTGGSYGYTF
cdr3_nt: TGTGCCAGCAGTGAAGTTACAGGGGGATCATATGGCTACACCTTC

v_call: TRBV12-3/TRBV12-4
j_call: TRBJ1-1
d_call: .
cdr3_aa: CASSSSTEAFF
cdr3_nt: TGTGCCAGCAGTTCCTCGACTGAAGCTTTCTTT

v_call: TRBV11-2
j_call: TRBJ1-1
d_call: .
cdr3_aa: CASSLEGGGNTEAFF
cdr3_nt: TGTGCCAGCAGCTTAGAGGGGGGAGGAAACACTGAAGCTTTCTTT

v_call: TRBV4-1
j_call: TRBJ1-1
d_call: TRBD1
cdr3_aa: CASSPGTGTEAFF
cdr3_nt: TGCGCCAGCAGCCCTGGGACAGGCACTGAAGCTTTCTTT

v_call: TRBV7-2
j_call: TRBJ2-1
d_call: TRBD2
cdr3_aa: CASSLEEAGGPYEQFF
cdr3_nt: TGTGCCAGCAGCTTAGAGGAAGCGGGAGGGCCCTATGAGCAGTTCTTC

v_call: TRBV30
j_call: TRBJ2-1
d_call: .
cdr3_aa: CAWSATRGQANEQFF
cdr3_nt: TGTGCCTGGAGTGCAACTAGAGGTCAAGCAAATGAGCAGTTCTTC

v_call: TRBV7-6
j_call: TRBJ2-5
d_call: .
cdr3_aa: CASSPPGVGDIQETQYF
cdr3_nt: TGTGCCAGCAGCCCCCCCGGTGTAGGGGACATCCAAGAGACCCAGTACTTC

v_call: TRBV7-8
j_call: TRBJ2-7
d_call: TRBD1
cdr3_aa: CASSPGTGRAEQYF
cdr3_nt: TGTGCCAGCAGCCCTGGGACAGGCCGCGCCGAGCAGTACTTC

v_call: TRBV5-1
j_call: TRBJ2-1
d_call: .
cdr3_aa: CASSLRTDEQFF
cdr3_nt: TGCGCCAGCAGCCTCCGGACAGATGAGCAGTTCTTC

v_call: TRBV7-2
j_call: TRBJ2-3
d_call: TRBD2
cdr3_aa: CASSLVAGGNTDTQYF
cdr3_nt: TGTGCCAGCAGCTTAGTAGCGGGAGGGAACACAGATACGCAGTATTTT

v_call: TRBV5-4
j_call: TRBJ2-3
d_call: .
cdr3_aa: CASSLAVDSPTDTQYF
cdr3_nt: TGTGCCAGCAGCTTGGCGGTAGACAGCCCCACAGATACGCAGTATTTT

v_call: TRBV30
j_call: TRBJ1-6
d_call: .
cdr3_aa: CAWGPGKRDNSPLHF
cdr3_nt: TGTGCCTGGGGACCTGGGAAGCGGGATAATTCACCCCTCCACTTT

v_call: TRBV18
j_call: TRBJ2-4
d_call: .
cdr3_aa: CASSPIAGAAKNIQYF
cdr3_nt: TGTGCCAGCTCACCTATTGCGGGGGCCGCCAAAAACATTCAGTACTTC